A single sample is the source of the 26 T cell receptor beta chains below, sequenced in a study of T cell responses to AZD1222 COVID-19 vaccine. Assay: immunoSEQ multiplex PCR; the TCRdb copy retains only in-frame clones and omits some. The sample has 90,000 to 130,000 clones, approximately 89% seen once. The sample consisted of peripheral blood, taken on day 0 of MenACWY control vaccination. These receptors came from an adult in good health.

This clone showed up just a few times. The V and J genes are TRBV27 and TRBJ2-7; D not certain. Germline assignment: CDR1 MNHEY and CDR2 SMNVEV (reference sequence). The CDR3 contains 12 residues. With 10 bases removed from V and 0 bases from J, the gap between germline ends came to 10 bases. The DNA of the CDR3 is TGTGCCACCTTCCATAGCTCCTACGAGCAGTACTTC. It encodes CATFHSSYEQYF.

The sample holds one count of this clone. The gene calls are TRBV28 and TRBJ1-2; 11 nucleotides align to TRBD1. The CDR3 length is 12 residues. Germline CDR1 reads MDHEN; CDR2 reads SYDVKM. The V gene end was trimmed by 8 bases and the J gene end by 7 bases; junction bases not matched to a gene: 3. The CDR3: CASGQGAGGYTF. Here the CDR3 DNA reads TGTGCCAGCGGACAGGGGGCGGGTGGCTACACCTTC.

The V and J genes are TRBV7-3 and TRBJ2-5, with TRBD2 identical over 16 bases. Trimming removed 5 bases from V and 1 base from J; junction bases left unmatched: 7. The V gene's germline CDR1 is SGHTA and CDR2 FQGTGA. The CDR3 contains 18 residues. CDR3 nucleotides: TGTGCCAGCAGCCAGGGGACTAGCGGGGGGGCCAGCCAAGAGACCCAGTACTTC. It specifies CASSQGTSGGASQETQYF.

The chain is built from TRBV3-1 (or the pseudogene TRBV3-2) and TRBJ2-1, with 14 bases fitting TRBD2. The germline CDR1 and CDR2 sequences are LGHDT and YNNKEL (reference sequence). The CDR3 is made up of 16 amino acids. Trimming removed 1 base from V and 6 bases from J; junction bases left unmatched: 2. The CDR3 coding sequence is TGTGCCAGCAGCCAAGGCGGGACTAGCGGGGGCAATGAGCAGTTCTTC. Its protein is CASSQGGTSGGNEQFF.

V and J are TRBV2 and TRBJ1-4; TRBD1 matches at 7 bases. The germline CDR1 and CDR2 sequences are SNHLY and FYNNEI. The junction had 11 bases not matched to a gene; V was cut back by 4 bases and J by 0 bases. The CDR3 loop spans 18 amino acids. The CDR3 bases are TGTGCCAGCAGTGGCCTAGTTAAAACAGGGGCAACTAATGAAAAACTGTTTTTT. Its translation is CASSGLVKTGATNEKLFF.

This chain uses TRBV4-3 with TRBJ2-6; D ambiguous. The CDR3 length is 15 residues. Trimming stripped 1 base from V and 2 bases from J, with 6 bases between. Germline CDR1 and CDR2: LGHNA and YSLEER. The DNA for the CDR3 is TGCGCCAGCAGCCAAGCTGGGACTGGGGCCAACGTCCTGACTTTC. Its translation: CASSQAGTGANVLTF.

This clone was found once. The chain employs TRBV27 and TRBJ2-5; D tentatively reads TRBD1 or TRBD2 (5 bases each). The V gene's germline CDR1 is MNHEY and CDR2 SMNVEV (reference sequence). The length of the CDR3 is 17 residues. With 3 bases removed from V and 2 bases from J, the gap between germline ends came to 19 bases. The CDR3 nucleotides are TGTGCCAGCAGTTTCAGTTTTCGTGGGGGAACACAAGAGACCCAGTACTTC. Amino acids: CASSFSFRGGTQETQYF.

J is TRBJ2-3 and V is TRBV24-1, with 11 bases identical to TRBD1. CDR3 length: 17 residues. The germline CDR1 and CDR2 sequences are KGHDR and SFDVKD. V gave up 3 bases and J gave up 7 bases; unmatched junction bases: 11. CDR3 in DNA: TGTGCCACCAGTGATCCTCAGACTGGACAGGGGGCTTATACGCAGTATTTT. Protein product: CATSDPQTGQGAYTQYF.

The chain couples TRBV19 to TRBJ2-7, with D possibly being TRBD1 (5 bases). The CDR3 loop spans 13 amino acids. Germline CDR1 reads LNHDA; CDR2 reads SQIVND (reference sequence). The germline V and J ends were trimmed by 1 base and 6 bases, with 10 bases remaining between them. CDR3 loop: CASSIAPGFEQYF. The CDR3 region has the DNA TGTGCCAGTAGTATAGCCCCAGGGTTCGAGCAGTACTTC.

The chain has TRBV2 and TRBJ1-1, with TRBD1 as a possible D gene (5 bases). Per the germline V gene, CDR1 is SNHLY and CDR2 is FYNNEI. V lost 5 bases and J 7 bases, leaving 20 bases between the germline ends. The CDR3 is made up of 15 amino acids. The CDR3 DNA reads as TGTGCCAGCAGTAGGGGATCGGCCCCTGTGAGTGAAGCTTTCTTT. As protein: CASSRGSAPVSEAFF. Full variable domain (remainder filled in from reference TRBV2 and TRBJ1-1): EPEVTQTPSHQVTQMGQEVILRCVPISNHLYFYWYRQILGQKVEFLVSFYNNEISEKSEIFDDQFSVERPDGSNFTLKIRSTKLEDSAMYFCASSRGSAPVSEAFFGQGTRLTVV.

This clone was observed once. The junction departs from the called germline gene at one end, perhaps through a read error. V is TRBV5-8 and J is TRBJ2-1; TRBD2 is a possible D gene (5 bases). The CDR3 is 16 residues long. Germline lookup yields CDR1 SGHTS and CDR2 YDEGEE. The DNA for the CDR3 is TGTGCCAGCAGCTTGGCGACGGGGAGCTACTACAGTGAGCAGTTCTTC. It translates to CASSLATGSYYSEQFF.

The V and J genes are TRBV15 and TRBJ2-1; D may be TRBD1 (6 bases). This CDR3 is built from 17 residues. The germline V and J ends were trimmed by 0 bases and 5 bases, with 17 bases remaining between them. In germline, CDR1 is LNHNV, CDR2 YYDKDF (reference sequence). CDR3 amino acids: CATSRESNREKDNEQFF. As DNA, the CDR3 is TGTGCCACCAGCAGAGAGTCGAACAGGGAAAAGGACAATGAGCAGTTCTTC.

V and J are TRBV15 and TRBJ2-7; TRBD2 matches at 8 bases. The V gene's germline CDR1 is LNHNV and CDR2 YYDKDF (reference sequence). V lost 0 bases to trimming and J lost 1 base; unmatched junction nucleotides: 11. The CDR3 covers 18 residues. The CDR3 reads CATSREERRRGGSYEQYF. CDR3 in DNA: TGTGCCACCAGCAGAGAGGAGCGTCGCCGGGGGGGATCCTACGAGCAGTACTTC.

The chain has TRBV19 and TRBJ1-5; the D gene is possibly TRBD1 (5 bases). Trimming left V 7 bases short and J 4 bases short, with 20 bases between. Looked up from germline, CDR1 is LNHDA and CDR2 is SQIVND (reference sequence). The CDR3 sequence is 16 residues long. Here the CDR3 reads CASTWFGGERNQPQHF. CDR3 in DNA: TGTGCCAGTACTTGGTTCGGGGGGGAGCGGAATCAGCCCCAGCATTTT.

The gene calls are TRBV3-1 (or the pseudogene TRBV3-2) and TRBJ1-1; 8 bases are shared with TRBD1. This CDR3 spans 13 amino acids. V lost 6 bases and J lost 8; bases outside the gene matches: 8. CDR1 and CDR2 from the germline V gene are LGHDT and YNNKEL (reference sequence). The DNA for the CDR3 is TGTGCCAGCAGTAGGCAGGGGGCTGAGGAAGCTTTCTTT. Protein: CASSRQGAEEAFF.

In nucleotides, the CDR3 is TGCGCCAGCAGCCCCGAGGGGGGGTTGGGTGAAAAACTGTTTTTT. It translates to CASSPEGGLGEKLFF. The V and J genes are TRBV4-1 and TRBJ1-4; perhaps TRBD1 as D (6 bases). The CDR3 extends over 15 amino acids. Deletions cut 4 bases from V and 7 bases from J, with 16 bases between. The germline CDR1 and CDR2 sequences are MGHRA and YSYEKL.

Here the CDR3 reads CASSERTASKYSQYF. Written as DNA, the CDR3 is TGTGCCAGCAGTGAACGGACAGCCTCAAAATATTCCCAGTACTTC. The chain recombines TRBV6-1 with TRBJ2-5; tentative D call: TRBD1 (6 bases). This CDR3 is 15 amino acids long. CDR1 and CDR2 (germline): MNHNS, SASEGT. Trimming cost V 2 bases and J 9 bases, with 19 bases left between them.

Only one count was recorded for this clone. V and J are TRBV19 and TRBJ1-4; D is uncertain. The CDR3 has 15 amino acids. Trimming cost V 6 bases and J 7 bases, with 18 bases left between them. CDR1 is LNHDA, CDR2 SQIVND, per germline (reference sequence). For the CDR3, the DNA is TGTGCCAGTAGCCCAGACCGAATGGCGAGTGAAAAACTGTTTTTT. Its translation is CASSPDRMASEKLFF.

This clone was counted once. The chain links TRBV9 to TRBJ1-1; maybe TRBD1 (5 bases). CDR3 length: 13 residues. The germline gives CDR1 SGDLS, CDR2 YYNGEE. Trimming left V 3 bases short and J 1 base short, with 7 bases between. Here the CDR3 DNA reads TGTGCCAGCAGCGGACAGCCGAACACTGAAGCTTTCTTT. Translated: CASSGQPNTEAFF.

The table lists this clone with a few counts. The chain joins TRBV27 to TRBJ1-6; 7 positions agree with TRBD1. Germline CDR1 and CDR2: MNHEY and SMNVEV (reference sequence). V trimming: 5 bases; J trimming: 8 bases; junction bases outside the gene matches: 6. The CDR3 extends over 14 amino acids. The CDR3 spells CASSPGTAHSPLHF. The DNA for the CDR3 is TGTGCCAGCAGTCCGGGGACAGCGCATTCACCCCTCCACTTT.

The chain joins TRBV7-9 to TRBJ2-5; the match to TRBD1 covers 8 bases. With V trimmed by 0 bases and J by 1 base, 1 base remained unmatched. The CDR3 is made up of 15 amino acids. CDR1 and CDR2 from the germline V gene are SEHNR and FQNEAQ (reference sequence). The CDR3 spells CASSLAQGAQETQYF. DNA for the CDR3: TGTGCCAGCAGCTTAGCTCAGGGGGCCCAAGAGACCCAGTACTTC.

This clone showed up just a few times. The CDR3 sequence: CASSYVENTEAFF. Written as DNA, the CDR3 is TGTGCCAGCAGTTACGTTGAGAACACTGAAGCTTTCTTT. This chain joins TRBV6-5 and TRBJ1-1; D gene unclear. Trimming removed 2 bases at V and 1 base at J, with 5 bases between. The CDR3 contains 13 residues. Germline loops: CDR1 MNHEY, CDR2 SVGAGI.

This clone was picked up a small number of times. V usage is TRBV6-4 and J usage is TRBJ1-1; no definite D call. This CDR3 has 12 residues. CDR1 MRHNA and CDR2 SNTAGT come from the germline V gene. The ends were cut back, 7 bases at V and 0 bases at J, with 6 bases in the middle. The CDR3 is CASTPMNTEAFF. The CDR3 bases are TGTGCCAGCACCCCAATGAACACTGAAGCTTTCTTT.

This rearrangement joins TRBV5-3 to TRBJ2-1; 7 bases fit TRBD1. TRBV5-3 has ORF status, its function being uncertain. The CDR3 length is 13 residues. The V segment lost 0 bases and the J segment 7 bases; nucleotides outside the gene matches: 1. CDR3 nucleotides: TGTGCCAGAAGCTTGGACAGGGGAAATGAGCAGTTCTTC. It translates to CARSLDRGNEQFF.

This chain connects TRBV5-1 to TRBJ1-2; D is unresolved. V was pared by 6 bases and J by 0 bases, with 12 bases between. Looked up from germline, CDR1 is SGHRS and CDR2 is YFSETQ. This CDR3 contains 14 residues. CDR3 coding DNA: TGCGCCAGCACGAGAGACGTAGCTAACTATGGCTACACCTTC. Translation gives CASTRDVANYGYTF.

This chain joins TRBV2 and TRBJ1-1; D is uncertain. This CDR3 is built from 12 residues. The germline V gene has CDR1 SNHLY and CDR2 FYNNEI. Deletions cut 8 bases from V and 5 bases from J, with 12 bases between. CDR3 DNA sequence: TGTGCCAGCGACCGCTCCAGTACTGAAGCTTTCTTT. Protein: CASDRSSTEAFF.